The text below deals with one TCR beta chain. Assay: immunoSEQ multiplex PCR; the TCRdb copy retains only in-frame clones and omits some. The repertoire holds fewer than 400,000 clones, with around 67% as singletons. This entry comes from a study of shared clonotypes between healthy human individuals. Researchers partitioned CD4+ cells into CD45RA+ naive and CD45RA-negative memory subsets. The CDR3 loop spans 15 amino acids. CDR1 is SGHDN and CDR2 is FVKESK in the germline V gene. Deletions cut 2 bases from V and 2 bases from J, with 11 bases between. The sequenced sample consisted of memory CD4+ T cells sorted from blood. Documented subset: CD45RA-negative fraction. The sequence was obtained from a young man in good health. The gene calls are TRBV14 and TRBJ2-3, with D unclear. In nucleotides, the CDR3 is TGTGCCAGCAGCCAAATACAGCCTTACACAGATACGCAGTATTTT. Translating gives CASSQIQPYTDTQYF.